This T cell receptor (beta chain) appears in the sequencing data of a study of T cell repertoires in cytomegalovirus infection. Study in general: CMV infection plus the matching HLA type was flagged by public TCR beta signatures. Study-level results: CMV-specific TCR beta clonotypes restricted by HLA-C were the ones dominating the ex vivo response.

This clonotype was counted a few times. The antigen remains undetermined. TCRdb re-called the reads through MiXCR, storing one row per CDR3 protein. Of roughly 700,000 distinct CDR3 sequences in the sample, roughly 30% were seen once. CDR1 is DFQATT and CDR2 is SNEGSKA in the germline V gene (reference sequence). Trimming cost V 3 bases and J 7 bases, with 16 bases left between them. The CDR3 totals 14 residues. The source was cultured PBMCs, collected from culture after CMV antigen stimulation. This clonotype was obtained from a human donor in good health (CMV status not recorded). Some clones in this sample may be carry-over from other donors' samples. The chain couples TRBV20-1 to TRBJ1-5; D perhaps matches TRBD1 (5 bases). The CDR3 nucleotides are TGCAGTGCTAGCTGGAGAGGAGGGGAACAGCCCCAGCATTTT. This sequence encodes CSASWRGGEQPQHF.